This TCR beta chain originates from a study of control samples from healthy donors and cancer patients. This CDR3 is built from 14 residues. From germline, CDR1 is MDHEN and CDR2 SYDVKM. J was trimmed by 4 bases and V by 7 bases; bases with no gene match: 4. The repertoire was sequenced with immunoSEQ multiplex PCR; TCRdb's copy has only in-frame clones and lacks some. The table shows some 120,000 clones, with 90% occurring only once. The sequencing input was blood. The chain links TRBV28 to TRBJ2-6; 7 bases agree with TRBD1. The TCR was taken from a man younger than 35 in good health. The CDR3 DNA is TGTGCCAGCAAACAGGGGTCCGGGGCCAACGTCCTGACTTTC. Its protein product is CASKQGSGANVLTF.